This TCR beta chain appears in the sequencing data of a study of shared clonotypes between healthy human individuals. About the research overall: A donor's plate count was three for CD4 naive and three for CD4 memory; CD8 naive had two and CD8 memory one. Study results and limitations: The sole specimen, blood, was sampled, and tissue repertoires likely differ. The study's rarefaction showed incomplete sorted-subset sequencing despite large depth.

Positively selected for CCR7, the CD45RO-negative cells used as naive CD8 cells excluded terminally differentiated effector memory CD45RA+ cells. There are 16 residues in the CDR3. Germline CDR1 and CDR2: SGHRS and YFSETQ. V lost 4 bases and J lost 5, with 19 bases in between. Using immunoSEQ multiplex PCR, the repertoire was profiled, and TCRdb retains in-frame clones only, with some absent. The sample has 550,000 to 750,000 clones, roughly 95% seen once. With regard to this clone: Its matching antigen is unknown.

This sequence originates from a woman in her thirties in good health. Sequenced input: naive CD8+ T cells sorted from blood. The genes are TRBV5-1 and TRBJ2-1; D might be TRBD2 (6 bases). The DNA of the CDR3 is TGCGCCAGCAGCACCAACGGGGGTCGGAGAAACAATGAGCAGTTCTTC. Translation: CASSTNGGRRNNEQFF.